Below, 2 T cell receptor beta chains from the same sample are listed, as sequenced in a study of blood T cell repertoires in COVID-19. The table came from immunoSEQ multiplex PCR; TCRdb's copy has only in-frame clones and leaves some out. The profile shows tens of thousands of clones, 79% of them singletons. Sequenced input: peripheral blood. These receptors were collected from a man aged 65 to 79 with acute or convalescent COVID-19.

This clone appeared many times. One end of the junction fails to match germline, which may point to a read error. The rearrangement joins TRBV12-3 or TRBV12-4 to TRBJ2-7; 13 bases map to TRBD2. The CDR3 is 13 residues long. CDR3 sequence (DNA): TGTGCCAGCAGTCCCCGTCGGACTAGCGGGAGTTTCTTC. Amino acid sequence: CASSPRRTSGSFF.

This clone was counted a single time. This chain joins TRBV10-3 and TRBJ2-2; 14 positions agree with TRBD2. This CDR3 is built from 18 residues. With 4 bases clipped from V and 3 bases from J, the junction kept 7 bases outside the gene matches. CDR1 ENHRY and CDR2 SYGVKD come from the germline V gene. CDR3 in amino acids: CAISATSGRAGDTGELFF. The CDR3 region has the DNA TGTGCCATCAGTGCGACTAGCGGGAGGGCCGGGGACACCGGGGAGCTGTTTTTT.